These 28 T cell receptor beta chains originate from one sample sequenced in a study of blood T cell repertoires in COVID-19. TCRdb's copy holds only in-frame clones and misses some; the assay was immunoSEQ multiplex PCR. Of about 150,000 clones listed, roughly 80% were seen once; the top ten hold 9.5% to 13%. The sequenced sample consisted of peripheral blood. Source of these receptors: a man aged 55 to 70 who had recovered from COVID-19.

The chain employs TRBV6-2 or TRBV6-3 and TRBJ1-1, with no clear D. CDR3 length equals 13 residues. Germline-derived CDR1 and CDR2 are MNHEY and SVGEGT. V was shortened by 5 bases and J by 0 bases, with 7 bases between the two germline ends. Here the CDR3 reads CASSPAMNTEAFF. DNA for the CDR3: TGTGCCAGCAGTCCAGCGATGAACACTGAAGCTTTCTTT.

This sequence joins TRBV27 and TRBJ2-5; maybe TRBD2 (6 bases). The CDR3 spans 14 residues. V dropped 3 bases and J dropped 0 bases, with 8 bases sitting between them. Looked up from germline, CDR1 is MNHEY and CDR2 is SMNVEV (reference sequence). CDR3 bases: TGTGCCAGCAGTTTGTGGGGGGACCAAGAGACCCAGTACTTC. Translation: CASSLWGDQETQYF.

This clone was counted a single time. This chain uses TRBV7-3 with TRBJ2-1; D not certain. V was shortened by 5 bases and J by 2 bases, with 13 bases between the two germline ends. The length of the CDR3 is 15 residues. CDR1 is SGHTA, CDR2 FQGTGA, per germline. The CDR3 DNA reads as TGTGCCAGCAGCCCCTTGAGGCAGACCTACAATGAGCAGTTCTTC. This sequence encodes CASSPLRQTYNEQFF.

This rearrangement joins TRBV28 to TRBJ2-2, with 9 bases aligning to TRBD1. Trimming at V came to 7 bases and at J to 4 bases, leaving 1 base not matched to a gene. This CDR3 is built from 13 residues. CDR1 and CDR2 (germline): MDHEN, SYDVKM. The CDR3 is CASMDRGTGELFF. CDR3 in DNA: TGTGCCAGCATGGACAGGGGCACCGGGGAGCTGTTTTTT.

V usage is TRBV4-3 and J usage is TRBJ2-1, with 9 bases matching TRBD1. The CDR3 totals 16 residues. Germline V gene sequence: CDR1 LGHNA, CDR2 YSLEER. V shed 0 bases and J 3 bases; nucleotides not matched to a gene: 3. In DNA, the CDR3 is TGCGCCAGCAGCCAAGATTGGGACAGGGTCTACAATGAGCAGTTCTTC. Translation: CASSQDWDRVYNEQFF.

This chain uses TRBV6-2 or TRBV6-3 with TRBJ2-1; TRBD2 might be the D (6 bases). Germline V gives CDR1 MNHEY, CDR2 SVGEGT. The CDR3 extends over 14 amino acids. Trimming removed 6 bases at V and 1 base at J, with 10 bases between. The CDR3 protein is CASSGGPSYNEQFF. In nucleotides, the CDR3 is TGTGCCAGCAGCGGAGGGCCTTCCTACAATGAGCAGTTCTTC.

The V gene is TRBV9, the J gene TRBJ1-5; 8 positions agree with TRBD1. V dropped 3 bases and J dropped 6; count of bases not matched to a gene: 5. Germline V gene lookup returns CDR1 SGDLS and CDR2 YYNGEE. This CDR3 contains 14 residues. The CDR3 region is CASSATGGGQPQHF. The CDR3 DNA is TGTGCCAGCAGCGCCACAGGGGGTGGTCAGCCCCAGCATTTT.

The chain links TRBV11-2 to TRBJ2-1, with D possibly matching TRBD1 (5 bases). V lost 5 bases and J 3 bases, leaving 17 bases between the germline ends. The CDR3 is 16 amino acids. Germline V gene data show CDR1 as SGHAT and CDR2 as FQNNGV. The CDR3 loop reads CASSPRVQGYYNEQFF. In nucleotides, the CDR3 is TGTGCCAGCAGCCCCCGGGTGCAGGGATACTACAATGAGCAGTTCTTC.

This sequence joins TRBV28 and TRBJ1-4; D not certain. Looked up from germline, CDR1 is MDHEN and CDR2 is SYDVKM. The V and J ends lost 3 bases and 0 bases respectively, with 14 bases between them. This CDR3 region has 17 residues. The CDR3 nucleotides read TGTGCCAGCAGTTTCCAGTTTCCCCCCGCAACTAATGAAAAACTGTTTTTT. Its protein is CASSFQFPPATNEKLFF.

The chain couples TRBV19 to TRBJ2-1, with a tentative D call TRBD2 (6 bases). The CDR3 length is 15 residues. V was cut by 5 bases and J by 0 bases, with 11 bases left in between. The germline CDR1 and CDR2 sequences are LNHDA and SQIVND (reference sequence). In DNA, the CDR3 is TGTGCCAGTAGTGTCGGGACTGGCTCCTACAATGAGCAGTTCTTC. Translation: CASSVGTGSYNEQFF.

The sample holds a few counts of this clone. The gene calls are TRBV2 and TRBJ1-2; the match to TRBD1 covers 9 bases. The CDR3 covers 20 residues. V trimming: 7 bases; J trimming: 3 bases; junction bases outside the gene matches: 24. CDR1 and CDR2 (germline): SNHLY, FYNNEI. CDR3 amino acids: CASTYWPLGTGPREDYGYTF. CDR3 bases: TGTGCCAGCACCTATTGGCCCCTTGGGACAGGGCCACGTGAAGACTATGGCTACACCTTC. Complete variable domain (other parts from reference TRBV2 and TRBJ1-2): EPEVTQTPSHQVTQMGQEVILRCVPISNHLYFYWYRQILGQKVEFLVSFYNNEISEKSEIFDDQFSVERPDGSNFTLKIRSTKLEDSAMYFCASTYWPLGTGPREDYGYTFGSGTRLTVV.

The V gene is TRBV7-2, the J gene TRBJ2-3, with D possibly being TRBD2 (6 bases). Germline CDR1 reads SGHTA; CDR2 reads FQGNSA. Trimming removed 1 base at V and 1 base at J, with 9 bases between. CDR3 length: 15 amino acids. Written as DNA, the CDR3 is TGTGCCAGCAGCTTAGTCACGGGGGGCACAGATACGCAGTATTTT. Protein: CASSLVTGGTDTQYF.

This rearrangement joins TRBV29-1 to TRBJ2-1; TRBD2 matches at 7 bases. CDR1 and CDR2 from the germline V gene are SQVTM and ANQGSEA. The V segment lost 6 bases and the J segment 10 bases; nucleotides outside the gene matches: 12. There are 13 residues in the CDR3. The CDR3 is CSVWSGNNEEQFF. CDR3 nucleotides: TGCAGCGTGTGGAGCGGGAACAATGAGGAGCAGTTCTTC.

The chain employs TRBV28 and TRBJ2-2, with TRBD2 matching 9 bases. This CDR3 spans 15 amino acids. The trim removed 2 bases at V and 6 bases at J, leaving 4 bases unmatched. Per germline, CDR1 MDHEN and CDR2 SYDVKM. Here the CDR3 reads CASSLAGGVAGELFF. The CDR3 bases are TGTGCCAGCAGTTTAGCGGGAGGGGTTGCCGGGGAGCTGTTTTTT.

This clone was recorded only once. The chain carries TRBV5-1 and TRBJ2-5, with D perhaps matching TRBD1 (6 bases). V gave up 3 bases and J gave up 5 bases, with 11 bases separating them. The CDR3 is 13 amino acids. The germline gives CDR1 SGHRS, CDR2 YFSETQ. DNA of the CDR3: TGCGCCAGCAGCTGGGGGCTGGCGGAGACCCAGTACTTC. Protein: CASSWGLAETQYF.

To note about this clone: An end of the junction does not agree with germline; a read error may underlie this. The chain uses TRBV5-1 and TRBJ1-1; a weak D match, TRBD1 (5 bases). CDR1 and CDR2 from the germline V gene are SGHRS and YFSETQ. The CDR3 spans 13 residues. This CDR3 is CASRLGQASEAFF. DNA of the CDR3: TGCGCCAGCAGGTTGGGGCAAGCTAGTGAAGCTTTCTTT.

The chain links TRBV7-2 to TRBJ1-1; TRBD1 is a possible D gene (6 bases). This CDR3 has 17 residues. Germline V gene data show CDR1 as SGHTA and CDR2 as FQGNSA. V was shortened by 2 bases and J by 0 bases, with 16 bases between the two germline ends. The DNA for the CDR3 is TGTGCCAGCAGCTTAAATATTAGGACAGACATGAACACTGAAGCTTTCTTT. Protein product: CASSLNIRTDMNTEAFF. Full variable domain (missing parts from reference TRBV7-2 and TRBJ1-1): GAGVSQSPSNKVTEKGKDVELRCDPISGHTALYWYRQSLGQGLEFLIYFQGNSAPDKSGLPSDRFSAERTGGSVSTLTIQRTQQEDSAVYLCASSLNIRTDMNTEAFFGQGTRLTVV.

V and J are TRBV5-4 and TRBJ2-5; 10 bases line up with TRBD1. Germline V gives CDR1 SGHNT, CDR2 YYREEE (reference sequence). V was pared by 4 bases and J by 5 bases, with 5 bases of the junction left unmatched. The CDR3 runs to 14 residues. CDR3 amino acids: CASSEGQGWETQYF. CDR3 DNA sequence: TGTGCCAGCAGCGAGGGACAGGGGTGGGAGACCCAGTACTTC. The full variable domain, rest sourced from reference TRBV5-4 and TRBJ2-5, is ETGVTQSPTHLIKTRGQQVTLRCSSQSGHNTVSWYQQALGQGPQFIFQYYREEENGRGNFPPRFSGLQFPNYSSELNVNALELDDSALYLCASSEGQGWETQYFGPGTRLLVL.

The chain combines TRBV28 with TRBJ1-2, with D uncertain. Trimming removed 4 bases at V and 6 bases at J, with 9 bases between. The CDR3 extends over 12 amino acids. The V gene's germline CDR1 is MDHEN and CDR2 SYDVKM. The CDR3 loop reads CASSWQYDGYTF. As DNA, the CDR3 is TGTGCCAGCAGTTGGCAGTATGATGGCTACACCTTC.

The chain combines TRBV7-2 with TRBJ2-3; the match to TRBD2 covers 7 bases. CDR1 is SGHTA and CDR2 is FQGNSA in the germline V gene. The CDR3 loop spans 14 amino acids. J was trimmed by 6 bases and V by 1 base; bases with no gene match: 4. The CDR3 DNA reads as TGTGCCAGCAGCTTAGAACTAGCGAGGGATACGCAGTATTTT. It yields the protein CASSLELARDTQYF.

The CDR3, as DNA: TGTGCCAGCAGCTTAGAACCTAACTCCTACGAGCAGTACTTC. Its translation: CASSLEPNSYEQYF. V usage is TRBV7-2 and J usage is TRBJ2-7; D remains ambiguous. The V gene lost 1 base and the J gene lost 0 bases, with 7 bases spanning the gap. The CDR3 contains 14 residues. Germline values: CDR1 SGHTA, CDR2 FQGNSA.

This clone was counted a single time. CDR3 DNA: TGTGCCAGCAGTTCGGGGGTGCGCCAGGGCTACACCTTC. This gives the protein CASSSGVRQGYTF. The genes are TRBV28 and TRBJ1-2; D might be TRBD1 (5 bases). CDR3 length equals 13 residues. In germline, CDR1 is MDHEN, CDR2 SYDVKM. The V end was cut by 4 bases, the J end by 8 bases, with 14 bases between.

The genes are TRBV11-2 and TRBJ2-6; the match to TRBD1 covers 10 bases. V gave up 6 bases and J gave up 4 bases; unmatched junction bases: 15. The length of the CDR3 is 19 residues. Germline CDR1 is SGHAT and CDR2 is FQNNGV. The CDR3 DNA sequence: TGTGCCAGCAGACATATCCGGGACAGGGGTAGTCAAGGGGCCAACGTCCTGACTTTC. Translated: CASRHIRDRGSQGANVLTF.

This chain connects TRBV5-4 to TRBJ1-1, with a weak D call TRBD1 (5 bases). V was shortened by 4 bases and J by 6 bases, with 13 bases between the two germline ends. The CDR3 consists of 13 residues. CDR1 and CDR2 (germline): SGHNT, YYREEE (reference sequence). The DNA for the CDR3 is TGTGCCAGCAGCCTCGGAGGGGAAGCTGAAGCTTTCTTT. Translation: CASSLGGEAEAFF.

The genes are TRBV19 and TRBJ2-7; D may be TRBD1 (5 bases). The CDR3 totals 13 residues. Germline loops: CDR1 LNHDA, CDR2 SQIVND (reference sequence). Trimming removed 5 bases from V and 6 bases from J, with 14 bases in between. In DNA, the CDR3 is TGTGCCAGTAGTTTTACAGGTAGAGGCGAGCAGTACTTC. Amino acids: CASSFTGRGEQYF. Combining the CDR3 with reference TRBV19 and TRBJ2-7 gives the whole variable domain DGGITQSPKYLFRKEGQNVTLSCEQNLNHDAMYWYRQDPGQGLRLIYYSQIVNDFQKGDIAEGYSVSREKKESFPLTVTSAQKNPTAFYLCASSFTGRGEQYFGPGTRLTVT.

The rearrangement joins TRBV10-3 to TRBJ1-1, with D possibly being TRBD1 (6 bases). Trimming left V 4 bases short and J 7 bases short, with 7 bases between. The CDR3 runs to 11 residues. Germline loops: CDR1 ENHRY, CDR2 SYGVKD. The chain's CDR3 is CAISATGEAFF. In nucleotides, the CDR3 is TGTGCCATCAGTGCGACAGGTGAAGCTTTCTTT.

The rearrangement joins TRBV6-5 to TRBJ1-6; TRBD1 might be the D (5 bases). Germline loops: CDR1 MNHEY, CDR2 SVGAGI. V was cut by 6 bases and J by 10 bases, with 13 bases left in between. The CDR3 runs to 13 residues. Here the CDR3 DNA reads TGTGCCAGCAGGGGGACTAACCGGTCACCCCTCCACTTT. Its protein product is CASRGTNRSPLHF.

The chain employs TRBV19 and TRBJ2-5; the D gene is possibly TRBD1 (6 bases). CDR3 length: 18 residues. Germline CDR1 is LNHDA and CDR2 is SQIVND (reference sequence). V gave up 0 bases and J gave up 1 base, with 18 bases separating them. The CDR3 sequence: CASSIDYPTGWAQETQYF. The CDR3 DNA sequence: TGTGCCAGTAGTATAGATTACCCGACAGGCTGGGCCCAAGAGACCCAGTACTTC.